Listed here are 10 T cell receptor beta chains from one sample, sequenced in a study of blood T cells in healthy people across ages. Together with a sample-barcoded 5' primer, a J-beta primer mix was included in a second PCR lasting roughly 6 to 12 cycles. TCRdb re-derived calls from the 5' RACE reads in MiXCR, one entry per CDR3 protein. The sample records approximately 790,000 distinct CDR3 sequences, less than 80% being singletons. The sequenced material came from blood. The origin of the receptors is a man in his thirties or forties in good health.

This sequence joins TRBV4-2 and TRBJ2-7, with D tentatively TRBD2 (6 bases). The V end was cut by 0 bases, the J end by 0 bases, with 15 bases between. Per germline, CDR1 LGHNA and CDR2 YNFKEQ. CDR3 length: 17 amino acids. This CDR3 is CASSQDTGVAPSYEQYF. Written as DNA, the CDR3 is TGTGCCAGCAGCCAAGATACGGGGGTCGCGCCCTCCTACGAGCAGTACTTC.

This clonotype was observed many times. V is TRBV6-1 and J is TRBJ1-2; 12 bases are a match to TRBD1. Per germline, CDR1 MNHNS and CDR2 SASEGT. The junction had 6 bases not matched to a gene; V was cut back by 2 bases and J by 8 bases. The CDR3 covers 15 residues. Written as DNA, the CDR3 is TGTGCCAGCAGTGAAAGCGGGACAGGGGGCTTCGGCTACACCTTC. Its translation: CASSESGTGGFGYTF.

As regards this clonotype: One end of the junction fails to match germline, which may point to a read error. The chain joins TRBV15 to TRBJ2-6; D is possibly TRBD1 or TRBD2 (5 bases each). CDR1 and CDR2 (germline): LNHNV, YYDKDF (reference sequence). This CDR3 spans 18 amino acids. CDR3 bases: TGTGCCACCAGCAGGCGGAGGCAGATTATCTCTGGGGCCGACGTCCTGACTTTC. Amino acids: CATSRRRQIISGADVLTF.

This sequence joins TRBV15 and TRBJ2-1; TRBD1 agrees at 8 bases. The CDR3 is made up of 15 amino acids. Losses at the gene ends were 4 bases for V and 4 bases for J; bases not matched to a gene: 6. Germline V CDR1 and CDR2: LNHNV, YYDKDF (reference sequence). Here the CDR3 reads CATSTRRDRYNEQFF. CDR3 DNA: TGTGCCACCAGCACAAGGCGGGACAGGTACAATGAGCAGTTCTTC.

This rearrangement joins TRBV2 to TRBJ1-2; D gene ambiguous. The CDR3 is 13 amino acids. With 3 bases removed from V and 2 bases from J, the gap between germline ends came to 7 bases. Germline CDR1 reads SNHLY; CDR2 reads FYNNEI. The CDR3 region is CASSEALNYGYTF. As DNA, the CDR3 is TGTGCCAGCAGTGAGGCCCTGAACTATGGCTACACCTTC. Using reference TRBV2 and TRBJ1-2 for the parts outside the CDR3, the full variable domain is EPEVTQTPSHQVTQMGQEVILRCVPISNHLYFYWYRQILGQKVEFLVSFYNNEISEKSEIFDDQFSVERPDGSNFTLKIRSTKLEDSAMYFCASSEALNYGYTFGSGTRLTVV.

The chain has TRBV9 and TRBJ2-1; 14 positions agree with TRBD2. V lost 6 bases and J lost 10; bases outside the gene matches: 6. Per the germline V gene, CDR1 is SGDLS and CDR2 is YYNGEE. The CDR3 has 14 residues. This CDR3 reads CASTGTSGGSEQFF. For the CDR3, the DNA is TGTGCCAGCACCGGGACTAGCGGGGGTTCCGAGCAGTTCTTC.

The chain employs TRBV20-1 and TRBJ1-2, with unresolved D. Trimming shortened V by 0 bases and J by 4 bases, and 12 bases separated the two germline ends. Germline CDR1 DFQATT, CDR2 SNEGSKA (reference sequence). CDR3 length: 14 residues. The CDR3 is CSARDLAALYGYTF. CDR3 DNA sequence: TGCAGTGCTAGAGATCTGGCAGCTCTCTATGGCTACACCTTC.

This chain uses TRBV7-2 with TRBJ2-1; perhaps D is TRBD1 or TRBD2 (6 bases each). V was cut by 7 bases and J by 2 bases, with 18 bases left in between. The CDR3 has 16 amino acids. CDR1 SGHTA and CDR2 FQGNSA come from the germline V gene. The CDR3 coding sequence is TGTGCCAGCACCCAGATGTCGGGGGCCCCCTACAATGAGCAGTTCTTC. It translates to CASTQMSGAPYNEQFF.

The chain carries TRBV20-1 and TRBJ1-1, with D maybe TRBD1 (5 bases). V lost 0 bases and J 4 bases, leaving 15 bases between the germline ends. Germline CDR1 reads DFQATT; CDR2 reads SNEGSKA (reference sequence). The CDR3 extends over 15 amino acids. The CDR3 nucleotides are TGCAGTGCTAGAGATAGGTTGCAGGGAAGCACTGAAGCTTTCTTT. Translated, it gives CSARDRLQGSTEAFF.

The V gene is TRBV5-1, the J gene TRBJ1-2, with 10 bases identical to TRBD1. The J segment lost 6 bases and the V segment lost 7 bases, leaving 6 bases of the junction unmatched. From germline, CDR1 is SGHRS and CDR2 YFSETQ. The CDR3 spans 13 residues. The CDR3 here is CASGTGVKDGYTF. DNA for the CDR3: TGCGCCAGCGGGACAGGGGTAAAGGATGGCTACACCTTC.